This TCR beta chain was documented in a study of spatial heterogeneity in lung cancer. V was trimmed by 0 bases and J by 2 bases, leaving 4 bases between them. Germline CDR1 KGHSH, CDR2 LQKENI. This CDR3 region has 14 residues. TCRdb re-called the 5' RACE reads through MiXCR, storing one row per CDR3 protein. The table has about 2,100 distinct CDR3 sequences, almost 7% seen once. This clonotype is medium-sized within its sample. The time point here: sample taken at primary tumor resection. The chain employs TRBV18 and TRBJ2-2, with D uncertain. The receptor comes from a male donor with early-stage non-small cell lung cancer. The material was normal lung tissue next to the tumor, obtained at surgery. CDR3 sequence reads: CASSPPTNTGELFF. CDR3 nucleotides: TGTGCCAGCTCACCACCGACCAACACCGGGGAGCTGTTTTTT.